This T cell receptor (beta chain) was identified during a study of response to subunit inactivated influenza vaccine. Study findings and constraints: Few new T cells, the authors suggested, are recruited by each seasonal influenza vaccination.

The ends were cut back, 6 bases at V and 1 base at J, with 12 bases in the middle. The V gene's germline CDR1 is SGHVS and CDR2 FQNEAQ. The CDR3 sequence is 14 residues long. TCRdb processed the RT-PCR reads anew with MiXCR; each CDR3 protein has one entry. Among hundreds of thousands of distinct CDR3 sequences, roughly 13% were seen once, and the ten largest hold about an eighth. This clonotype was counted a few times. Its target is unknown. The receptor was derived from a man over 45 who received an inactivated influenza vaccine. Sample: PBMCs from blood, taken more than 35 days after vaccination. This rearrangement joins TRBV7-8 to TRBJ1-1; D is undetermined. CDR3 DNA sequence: TGTGCCAGCAGTCCCTGGGTTGAGAACACTGAAGCTTTCTTT. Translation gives CASSPWVENTEAFF.